The rows below give T cell receptor beta chains drawn from one sample of a study of control samples from healthy donors and cancer patients. Clones were read by immunoSEQ multiplex PCR, and TCRdb kept only the in-frame ones, dropping some. The data hold 110,000 to 150,000 clones, with 80% to 90% observed a single time. What was sequenced was blood. The source is a woman aged 25 to 39 in good health. Each CDR3 is given with its conserved first and last residue. Fields, in order: J gene, clone size, D gene, V gene, CDR3 protein. D genes are given only for firm matches. The listing skips clone size in some rows; elsewhere it reads once, few, many or a size class.

J: TRBJ2-3; size: once; D: TRBD2; V: TRBV28; CDR3: CASSLGLAGATDTQYF
J: TRBJ2-3; size: few; D: TRBD2; V: TRBV3-1/TRBV3-2; CDR3: CASSQRGSPTDTQYF
J: TRBJ1-2; size: .; D: .; V: TRBV6-5; CDR3: CASRGRSDGYTF
J: TRBJ1-2; size: .; D: TRBD1; V: TRBV12-3/TRBV12-4; CDR3: CASRDRGGYTF
J: TRBJ2-7; size: .; D: .; V: TRBV19; CDR3: CATTPGTEPYEQYF
J: TRBJ1-5; size: .; D: .; V: TRBV6-4; CDR3: CASSPDGYSNQPQHF
J: TRBJ1-1; size: .; D: .; V: TRBV5-6; CDR3: CASSFIANTEAFF
J: TRBJ2-1; size: .; D: .; V: TRBV13; CDR3: CASRVRDLRYEQFF
J: TRBJ2-7; size: once; D: .; V: TRBV5-1; CDR3: CASSLGAAASYEQYF
J: TRBJ1-2; size: .; D: .; V: TRBV20-1; CDR3: CSARDLGGGTF
J: TRBJ1-1; size: .; D: .; V: TRBV28; CDR3: CVSITPTLYKAFF
J: TRBJ1-5; size: .; D: .; V: TRBV6-5; CDR3: CASSPGPGNQPQHF
J: TRBJ2-1; size: .; D: .; V: TRBV5-1; CDR3: CASSEGPTSYNEQFF
J: TRBJ1-2; size: .; D: .; V: TRBV5-1; CDR3: CASSSESYGYTF
J: TRBJ2-7; size: .; D: .; V: TRBV24-1; CDR3: CATSDPASSYEQYF
J: TRBJ1-2; size: .; D: .; V: TRBV5-1; CDR3: CASSGIQGEIGGYTF
J: TRBJ1-2; size: .; D: .; V: TRBV6-2/TRBV6-3; CDR3: CASSPNQGTGYTF
J: TRBJ1-5; size: .; D: TRBD1; V: TRBV27; CDR3: CASKRTGSNQPQHF
J: TRBJ1-4; size: .; D: .; V: TRBV7-2; CDR3: CASSSFRDGSPLFEKLFF
J: TRBJ2-7; size: .; D: .; V: TRBV2; CDR3: CASRPDGVEQYF
J: TRBJ2-3; size: .; D: TRBD2; V: TRBV30; CDR3: CAWSPAGGPYGTQYF
J: TRBJ1-5; size: .; D: .; V: TRBV30; CDR3: CAWMKGGFNQPQHF
J: TRBJ2-1; size: .; D: TRBD2; V: TRBV19; CDR3: CASSITSGRGTDKQFF
J: TRBJ2-7; size: .; D: TRBD1; V: TRBV7-9; CDR3: CASSLTRDRGDEQYF
J: TRBJ1-2; size: .; D: TRBD1; V: TRBV30; CDR3: CAWSVGGDGYTF
J: TRBJ1-6; size: .; D: .; V: TRBV5-1; CDR3: CASSSSAPGADSPLHF
J: TRBJ1-4; size: .; D: .; V: TRBV5-1; CDR3: CASRERGNEKLFF